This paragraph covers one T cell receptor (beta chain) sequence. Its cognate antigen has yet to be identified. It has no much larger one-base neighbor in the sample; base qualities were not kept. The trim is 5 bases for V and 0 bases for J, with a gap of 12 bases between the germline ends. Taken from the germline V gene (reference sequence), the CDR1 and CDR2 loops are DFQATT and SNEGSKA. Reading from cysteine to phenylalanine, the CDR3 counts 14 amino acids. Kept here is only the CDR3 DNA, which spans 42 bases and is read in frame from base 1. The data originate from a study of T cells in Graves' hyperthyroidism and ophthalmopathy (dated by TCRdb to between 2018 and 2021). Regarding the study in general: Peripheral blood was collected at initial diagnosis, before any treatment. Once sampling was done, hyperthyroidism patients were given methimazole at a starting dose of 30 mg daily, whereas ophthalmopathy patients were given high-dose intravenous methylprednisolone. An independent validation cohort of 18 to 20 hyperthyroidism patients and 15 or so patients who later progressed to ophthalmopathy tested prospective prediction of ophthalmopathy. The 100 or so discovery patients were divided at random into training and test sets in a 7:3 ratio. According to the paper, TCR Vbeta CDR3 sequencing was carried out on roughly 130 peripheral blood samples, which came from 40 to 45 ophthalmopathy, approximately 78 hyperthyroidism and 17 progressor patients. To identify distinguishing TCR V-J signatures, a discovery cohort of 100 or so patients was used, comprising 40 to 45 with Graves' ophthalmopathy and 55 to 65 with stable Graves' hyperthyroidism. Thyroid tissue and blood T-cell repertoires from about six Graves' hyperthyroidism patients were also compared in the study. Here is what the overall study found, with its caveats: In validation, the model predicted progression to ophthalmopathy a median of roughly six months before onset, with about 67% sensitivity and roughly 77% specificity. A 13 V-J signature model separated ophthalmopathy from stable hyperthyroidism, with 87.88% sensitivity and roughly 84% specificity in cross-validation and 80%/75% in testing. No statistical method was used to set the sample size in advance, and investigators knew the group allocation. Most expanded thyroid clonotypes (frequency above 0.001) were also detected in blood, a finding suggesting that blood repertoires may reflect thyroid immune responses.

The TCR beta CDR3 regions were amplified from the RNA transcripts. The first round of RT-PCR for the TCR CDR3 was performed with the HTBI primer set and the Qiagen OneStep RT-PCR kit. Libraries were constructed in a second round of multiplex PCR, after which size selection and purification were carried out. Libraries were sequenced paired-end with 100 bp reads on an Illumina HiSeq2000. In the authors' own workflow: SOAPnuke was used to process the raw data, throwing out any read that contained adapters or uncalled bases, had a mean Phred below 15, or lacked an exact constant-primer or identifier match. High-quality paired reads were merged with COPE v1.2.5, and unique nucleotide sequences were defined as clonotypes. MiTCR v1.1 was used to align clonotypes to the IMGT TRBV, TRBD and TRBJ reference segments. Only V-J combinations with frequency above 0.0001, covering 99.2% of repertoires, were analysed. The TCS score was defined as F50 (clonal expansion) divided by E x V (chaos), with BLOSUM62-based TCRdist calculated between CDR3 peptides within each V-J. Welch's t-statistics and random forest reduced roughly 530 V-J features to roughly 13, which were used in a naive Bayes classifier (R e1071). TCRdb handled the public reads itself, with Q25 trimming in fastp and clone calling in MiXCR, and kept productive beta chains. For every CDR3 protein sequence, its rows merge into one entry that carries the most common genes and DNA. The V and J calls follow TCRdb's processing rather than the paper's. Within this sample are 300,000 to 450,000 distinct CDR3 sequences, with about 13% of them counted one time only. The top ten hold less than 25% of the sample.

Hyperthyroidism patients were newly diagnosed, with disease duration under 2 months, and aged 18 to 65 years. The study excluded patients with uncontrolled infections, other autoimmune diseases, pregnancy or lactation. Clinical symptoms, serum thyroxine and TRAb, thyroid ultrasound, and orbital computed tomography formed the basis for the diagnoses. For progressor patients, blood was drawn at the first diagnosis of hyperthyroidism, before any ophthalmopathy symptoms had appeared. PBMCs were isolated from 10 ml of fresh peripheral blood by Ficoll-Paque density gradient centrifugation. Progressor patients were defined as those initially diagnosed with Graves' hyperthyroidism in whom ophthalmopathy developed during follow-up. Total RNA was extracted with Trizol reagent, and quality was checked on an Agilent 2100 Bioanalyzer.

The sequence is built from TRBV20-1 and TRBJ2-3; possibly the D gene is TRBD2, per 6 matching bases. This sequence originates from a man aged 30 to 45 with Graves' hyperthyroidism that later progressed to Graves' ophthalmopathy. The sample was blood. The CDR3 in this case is CSALDYQSTDTQYF. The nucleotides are TGCAGTGCTCTGGACTACCAGAGCACAGATACGCAGTATTTT.